The 21 T cell receptor beta chains given below trace back to one sample, sequenced in a study of T cell responses to AZD1222 COVID-19 vaccine. This table comes from immunoSEQ multiplex PCR, and its TCRdb copy is limited to in-frame clones, with some not included. Of 110,000 or so clones listed, around 84% are singletons. The starting material was peripheral blood, obtained on day 0 of AZD1222 vaccination. The receptors were sampled from an adult in good health.

This clone occurred a few times. This sequence joins TRBV28 and TRBJ1-2; possible D gene TRBD1, 6 bases. CDR1 is MDHEN and CDR2 is SYDVKM in the germline V gene. This CDR3 has 15 residues. Here the CDR3 DNA reads TGTGGGAGCTGCAGAGGGGGAAGTTTGGACTATGGCTACACCTTC. This sequence encodes CGSCRGGSLDYGYTF.

This clone was detected only a few times. The J gene is TRBJ1-5, the V gene TRBV11-2, with D possibly TRBD1 on 5 matching bases. Per the germline V gene, CDR1 is SGHAT and CDR2 is FQNNGV. V lost 5 bases, J lost 5 bases, and 16 bases lay in between. This CDR3 region has 15 residues. The CDR3, as DNA: TGTGCCAGCAGCCCCAATGAGGGACGGGATCAGCCCCAGCATTTT. This gives the protein CASSPNEGRDQPQHF.

The chain carries TRBV9 and TRBJ2-2; 10 nucleotides line up with TRBD2. The V and J ends lost 3 bases and 1 base, in that order; junction bases with no gene match: 3. This CDR3 contains 16 residues. Germline lookup yields CDR1 SGDLS and CDR2 YYNGEE. DNA for the CDR3: TGTGCCAGCAGCGCCCGACTAGCGGGGAACACCGGGGAGCTGTTTTTT. This translates into CASSARLAGNTGELFF.

The rearrangement links TRBV6-5 to TRBJ2-7; TRBD1 matches 8 bases. Germline V gene lookup returns CDR1 MNHEY and CDR2 SVGAGI. This CDR3 comprises 13 residues. The junction had 3 bases not matched to a gene; V was cut back by 5 bases and J by 3 bases. CDR3 coding DNA: TGTGCCAGCAGTAGGGACAGGAGCTACGAGCAGTACTTC. Translated: CASSRDRSYEQYF.

V and J are TRBV11-2 and TRBJ1-3; no definite D call. Trimming cost V 5 bases and J 0 bases, with 11 bases left between them. CDR1 is SGHAT, CDR2 FQNNGV, per germline. The CDR3 is 15 residues long. The CDR3 region is CASSITGLSGNTIYF. CDR3 nucleotide sequence: TGTGCCAGCAGCATCACGGGCCTCTCTGGAAACACCATATATTTT.

A single count supports this clone. The genes are TRBV19 and TRBJ2-5; the match to TRBD2 covers 9 bases. Per the germline V gene, CDR1 is LNHDA and CDR2 is SQIVND (reference sequence). The CDR3 length is 14 residues. V shed 4 bases and J 5 bases; nucleotides not matched to a gene: 5. CDR3 amino acids: CASSSGGAWETQYF. The CDR3 DNA is TGTGCCAGTAGTAGCGGGGGGGCCTGGGAGACCCAGTACTTC.

The rearrangement uses TRBV15 and TRBJ1-2; tentatively, D is TRBD1 (6 bases). The V gene lost 3 bases and the J gene lost 4 bases, with 9 bases spanning the gap. The CDR3 has 13 residues. Per the germline V gene, CDR1 is LNHNV and CDR2 is YYDKDF (reference sequence). The chain's CDR3 is CATSSRGGYGYTF. In DNA, the CDR3 is TGTGCCACCAGCAGCAGGGGAGGCTATGGCTACACCTTC.

This chain connects TRBV9 to TRBJ1-2, with 10 bases aligning to TRBD1. The V gene end was trimmed by 3 bases and the J gene end by 3 bases; junction bases not matched to a gene: 5. This CDR3 has 15 residues. Germline V gene sequence: CDR1 SGDLS, CDR2 YYNGEE. CDR3 region: CASSDSGTGDYGYTF. The CDR3 nucleotides read TGTGCCAGCAGCGACTCCGGGACAGGGGACTATGGCTACACCTTC.

J is TRBJ1-1 and V is TRBV10-2; no firm D call. The germline V gene encodes CDR1 WSHSY and CDR2 SAAADI. The V end was cut by 3 bases, the J end by 1 base, with 6 bases between. CDR3 size: 13 residues. The CDR3 sequence is CASSENGNTEAFF. In DNA, the CDR3 is TGCGCCAGCAGTGAAAACGGGAACACTGAAGCTTTCTTT.

This clone has more than one count but fewer than ten. The chain joins TRBV7-2 to TRBJ1-1; D not certain. This CDR3 has 14 residues. CDR1 is SGHTA, CDR2 FQGNSA, per germline. V was trimmed by 5 bases and J by 0 bases, leaving 10 bases between them. For the CDR3, the DNA is TGTGCCAGCAGCGCCACAAACATGAACACTGAAGCTTTCTTT. It is translated as CASSATNMNTEAFF.

V is TRBV28 and J is TRBJ2-1; possibly TRBD1 for D (8 bases). Germline V gene sequence: CDR1 MDHEN, CDR2 SYDVKM. The CDR3 spans 15 residues. With 7 bases removed from V and 3 bases from J, the gap between germline ends came to 16 bases. The CDR3 loop is CASITGGALYNEQFF. CDR3 DNA sequence: TGTGCCAGCATCACAGGGGGGGCCCTCTACAATGAGCAGTTCTTC.

This chain uses TRBV5-1 with TRBJ2-5; 8 bases map to TRBD1. Germline assignment: CDR1 SGHRS and CDR2 YFSETQ. The CDR3 consists of 13 residues. V lost 2 bases and J lost 7; bases outside the gene matches: 4. The DNA for the CDR3 is TGCGCCAGCAGCTTACAGGGGGATGGGACCCAGTACTTC. Protein product: CASSLQGDGTQYF.

The chain links TRBV2 to TRBJ1-1; D not resolved. Per germline, CDR1 SNHLY and CDR2 FYNNEI. Trimming removed 6 bases at V and 4 bases at J, with 12 bases between. The CDR3 covers 13 residues. The CDR3 nucleotides read TGTGCCAGCAGGCCCACATACTTCACTGAAGCTTTCTTT. It is translated as CASRPTYFTEAFF.

V usage is TRBV14 and J usage is TRBJ1-1; 7 bases are shared with TRBD1. The V gene's germline CDR1 is SGHDN and CDR2 FVKESK. Trimming took 5 bases from V and 2 from J; bases not matched to a gene: 11. There are 16 residues in the CDR3. CDR3 in DNA: TGTGCCAGCAGCAGACAACCGGGACAGAAAAACACTGAAGCTTTCTTT. Protein sequence: CASSRQPGQKNTEAFF.

V gene TRBV30 combines with J gene TRBJ2-5; tentatively, D is TRBD1 (7 bases). The CDR3 extends over 13 amino acids. Deletions cut 8 bases from V and 6 bases from J, with 19 bases between. In germline, CDR1 is GTSNPN, CDR2 SVGIG (reference sequence). In nucleotides, the CDR3 is TGTGCCCGGGTAAAGGAGGGGGCAAAGACCCAGTACTTC. Residues: CARVKEGAKTQYF.

The DNA of the CDR3 is TGTGCCAGTAGCGGGACCGACACCACGAGGCAGCCCCAGCATTTT. Amino acid sequence: CASSGTDTTRQPQHF. The chain couples TRBV19 to TRBJ1-5; tentative D call: TRBD1 (5 bases). The ends were cut back, 6 bases at V and 7 bases at J, with 19 bases in the middle. The CDR3 consists of 15 residues. Germline CDR1 reads LNHDA; CDR2 reads SQIVND (reference sequence).

The chain combines TRBV7-9 with TRBJ1-4; D unresolved. This CDR3 has 15 amino acids. Trimming removed 2 bases at V and 4 bases at J, with 11 bases between. Germline V lookup: CDR1 SEHNR, CDR2 FQNEAQ (reference sequence). The DNA for the CDR3 is TGTGCCAGCAGCTTACTTTCTGGGCTTAATGAAAAACTGTTTTTT. Its translation: CASSLLSGLNEKLFF. Supplemented by reference TRBV7-9 and TRBJ1-4, the full variable domain reads DTGVSQNPRHKITKRGQNVTFRCDPISEHNRLYWYRQTLGQGPEFLTYFQNEAQLEKSRLLSDRFSAERPKGSFSTLEIQRTEQGDSAMYLCASSLLSGLNEKLFFGSGTQLSVL.

This clone was seen more than once but under ten times. Written as DNA, the CDR3 is TGTGCCAGCAGTGGGTCAGGCCCCGCGAACACCGGGGAGCTGTTTTTT. The encoded protein is CASSGSGPANTGELFF. The V gene is TRBV2, the J gene TRBJ2-2, with D unclear. The V and J ends lost 4 bases and 0 bases respectively, with 12 bases between them. The CDR3 has 16 amino acids. Germline V gene data show CDR1 as SNHLY and CDR2 as FYNNEI.

The chain carries TRBV7-6 and TRBJ1-6; a weak D match, TRBD1 (6 bases). CDR1 and CDR2 from the germline V gene are SGHVS and FNYEAQ. Trimming stripped 1 base from V and 7 bases from J, with 14 bases between. CDR3 length equals 16 residues. CDR3: CASSLEAGAKNSPLHF. The CDR3 coding sequence is TGTGCCAGCAGCTTAGAGGCAGGGGCGAAAAATTCACCCCTCCACTTT. The full variable domain, its missing parts supplied by reference TRBV7-6 and TRBJ1-6, is GAGVSQSPRYKVTKRGQDVALRCDPISGHVSLYWYRQALGQGPEFLTYFNYEAQQDKSGLPNDRFSAERPEGSISTLTIQRTEQRDSAMYRCASSLEAGAKNSPLHFGNGTRLTVT.

This clone has only one observation. The chain links TRBV7-9 to TRBJ2-4, with unresolved D. The germline V gene has CDR1 SEHNR and CDR2 FQNEAQ (reference sequence). This CDR3 has 14 residues. V shed 2 bases and J shed 7 bases, with 12 bases lying between them. Here the CDR3 reads CASSLSSNRNIQYF. CDR3 coding DNA: TGTGCCAGCAGCTTAAGCTCAAATCGGAACATTCAGTACTTC.

The chain combines TRBV6-1 with TRBJ1-2, with 9 bases matching TRBD1. CDR3 length: 17 residues. Unmatched junction bases numbered 10, after V lost 3 bases and J lost 2 bases. Germline V gives CDR1 MNHNS, CDR2 SASEGT. Written as DNA, the CDR3 is TGTGCCAGCAGTGATCATACAGGGGGCGCGCCGAACTATGGCTACACCTTC. It codes for CASSDHTGGAPNYGYTF.